This T cell receptor beta chain was captured by sequencing in a study of blood T cell repertoires in COVID-19. Study-wide context: Italy, Spain and the United States were the sources of the convalescent and acute COVID-19 samples. T cells, B-cell-depleted T cells, or PBMCs provided the cDNA or gDNA that served as material.

Germline lookup yields CDR1 SGHTS and CDR2 YDEGEE. The CDR3 is 12 residues long. Unmatched junction bases numbered 4, after V lost 5 bases and J lost 9 bases. Authors' methods: Researchers report that nucleated cell counts were estimated from reference gene primer amplification. Assay used: immunoSEQ multiplex PCR; TCRdb lists only in-frame clones, some missing. The DNA was the basis for D and trimming; V, J and clone size are from that table. The sample contains about 200,000 clones, approximately 88% of which appear only once. The sequence came from a man aged 40-55 years with acute or convalescent COVID-19. Sequenced: peripheral blood. The rearrangement joins TRBV5-8 to TRBJ1-5, with TRBD1 matching 8 bases. For the CDR3, the DNA is TGTGCCAGCAGGACAGGGGAAGGGCCCCAGCATTTT. It codes for CASRTGEGPQHF.